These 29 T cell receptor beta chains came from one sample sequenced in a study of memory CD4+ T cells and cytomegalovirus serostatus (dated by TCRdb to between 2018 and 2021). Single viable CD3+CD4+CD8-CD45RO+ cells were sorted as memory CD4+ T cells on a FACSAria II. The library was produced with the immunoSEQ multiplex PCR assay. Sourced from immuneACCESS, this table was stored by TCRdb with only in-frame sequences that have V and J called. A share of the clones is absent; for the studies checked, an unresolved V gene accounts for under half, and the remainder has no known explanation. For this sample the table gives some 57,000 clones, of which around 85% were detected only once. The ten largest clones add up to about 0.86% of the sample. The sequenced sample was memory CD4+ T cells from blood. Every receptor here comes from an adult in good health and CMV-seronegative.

CDR3 DNA: TGCGCCAGCAGCTTGGAACAGGGAAGGGAGACCCAGTACTTC. Its protein product is CASSLEQGRETQYF. The J gene is TRBJ2-5, the V gene TRBV5-1, with a weak D call TRBD1 (6 bases). The length of the CDR3 is 14 residues. Trimming left V 0 bases short and J 5 bases short, with 11 bases between. CDR1 is SGHRS and CDR2 is YFSETQ in the germline V gene.

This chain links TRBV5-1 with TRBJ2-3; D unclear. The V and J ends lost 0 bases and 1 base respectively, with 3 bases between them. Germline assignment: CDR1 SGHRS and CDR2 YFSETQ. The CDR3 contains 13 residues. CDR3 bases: TGCGCCAGCAGCTTGGACGGCACAGATACGCAGTATTTT. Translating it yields CASSLDGTDTQYF.

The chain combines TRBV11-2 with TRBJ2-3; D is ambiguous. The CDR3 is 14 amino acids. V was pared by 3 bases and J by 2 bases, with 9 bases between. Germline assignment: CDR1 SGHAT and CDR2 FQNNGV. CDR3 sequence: CASSFWAYTDTQYF. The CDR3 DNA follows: TGTGCCAGCAGCTTCTGGGCCTACACAGATACGCAGTATTTT.

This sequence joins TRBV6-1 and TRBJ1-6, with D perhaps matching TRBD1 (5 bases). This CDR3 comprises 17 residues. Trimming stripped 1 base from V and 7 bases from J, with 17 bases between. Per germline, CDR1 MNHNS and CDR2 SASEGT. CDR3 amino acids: CASSEVGQGYMNSPLHF. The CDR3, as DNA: TGTGCCAGCAGTGAAGTAGGGCAGGGATATATGAATTCACCCCTCCACTTT.

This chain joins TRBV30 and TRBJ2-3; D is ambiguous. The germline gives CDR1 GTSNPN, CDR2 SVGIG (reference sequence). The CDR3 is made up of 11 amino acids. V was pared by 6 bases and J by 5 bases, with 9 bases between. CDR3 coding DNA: TGTGCCTGCCGCTTCGTAGATACGCAGTATTTT. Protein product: CACRFVDTQYF. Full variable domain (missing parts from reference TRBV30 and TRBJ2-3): SQTIHQWPATLVQPVGSPLSLECTVEGTSNPNLYWYRQAAGRGLQLLFYSVGIGQISSEVPQNLSASRPQDRQFILSSKKLLLSDSGFYLCACRFVDTQYFGPGTRLTVL.

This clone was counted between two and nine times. CDR3 bases: TGTGCCAGCAGCTTGACGGAGATAAAGGACGGCACAGATACGCAGTATTTT. Translating gives CASSLTEIKDGTDTQYF. This chain connects TRBV5-8 to TRBJ2-3, with D unclear. The CDR3 loop spans 17 amino acids. Trimming removed 1 base at V and 1 base at J, with 16 bases between. Germline CDR1 and CDR2: SGHTS and YDEGEE.

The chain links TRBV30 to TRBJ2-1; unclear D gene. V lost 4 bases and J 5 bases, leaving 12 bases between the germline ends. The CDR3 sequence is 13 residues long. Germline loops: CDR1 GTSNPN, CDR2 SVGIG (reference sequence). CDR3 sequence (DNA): TGTGCCTGGAATCGGGCGGCTCACAATGAGCAGTTCTTC. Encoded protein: CAWNRAAHNEQFF.

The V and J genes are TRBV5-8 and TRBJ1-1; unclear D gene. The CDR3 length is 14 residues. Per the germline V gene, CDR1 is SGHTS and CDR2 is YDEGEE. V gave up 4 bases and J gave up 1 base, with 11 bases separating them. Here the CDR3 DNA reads TGTGCCAGCAGCCCCTGGCGGGGGAACACTGAAGCTTTCTTT. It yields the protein CASSPWRGNTEAFF.

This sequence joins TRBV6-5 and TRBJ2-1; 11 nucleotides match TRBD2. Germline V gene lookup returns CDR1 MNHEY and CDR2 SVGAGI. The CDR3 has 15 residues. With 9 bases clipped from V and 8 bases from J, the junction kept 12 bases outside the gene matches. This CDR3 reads CASSQASGRTYEQFF. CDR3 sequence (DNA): TGTGCCAGTTCTCAGGCTAGCGGGAGGACCTATGAGCAGTTCTTC.

CDR3 protein: CASSAGGLNTEAFF. In DNA, the CDR3 is TGTGCCAGCAGTGCGGGGGGGCTGAACACTGAAGCTTTCTTT. The V gene is TRBV6-1, the J gene TRBJ1-1; TRBD1 might be the D (6 bases). Trimming stripped 4 bases from V and 0 bases from J, with 9 bases between. In germline, CDR1 is MNHNS, CDR2 SASEGT. The CDR3 extends over 14 amino acids.

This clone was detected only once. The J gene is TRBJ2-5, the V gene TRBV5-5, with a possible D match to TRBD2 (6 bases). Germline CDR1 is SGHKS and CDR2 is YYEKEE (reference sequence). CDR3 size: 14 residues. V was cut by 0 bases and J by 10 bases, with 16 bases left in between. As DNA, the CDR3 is TGTGCCAGCAGCTTGGGCGGGACCTTGGTGGTCCAGTACTTC. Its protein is CASSLGGTLVVQYF.

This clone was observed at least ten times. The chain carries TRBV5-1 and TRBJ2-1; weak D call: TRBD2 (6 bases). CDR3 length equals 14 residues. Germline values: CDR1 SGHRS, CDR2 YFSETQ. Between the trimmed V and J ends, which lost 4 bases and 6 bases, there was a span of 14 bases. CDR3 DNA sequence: TGCGCCAGCAGCCCGCTGTCTAGCGCCAATGAGCAGTTCTTC. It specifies CASSPLSSANEQFF.

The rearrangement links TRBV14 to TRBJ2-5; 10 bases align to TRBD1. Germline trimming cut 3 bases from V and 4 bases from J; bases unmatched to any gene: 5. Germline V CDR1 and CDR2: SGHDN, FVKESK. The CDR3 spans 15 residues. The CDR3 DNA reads TGTGCCAGCAGCCAGAGGGGGACAGGGGCAGAGACCCAGTACTTC. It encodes CASSQRGTGAETQYF.

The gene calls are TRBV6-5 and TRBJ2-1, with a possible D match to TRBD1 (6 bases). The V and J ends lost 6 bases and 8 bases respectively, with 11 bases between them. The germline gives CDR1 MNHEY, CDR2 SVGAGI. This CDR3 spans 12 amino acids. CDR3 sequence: CASRRGTHEQFF. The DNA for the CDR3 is TGTGCCAGCAGGAGGGGGACACATGAGCAGTTCTTC.

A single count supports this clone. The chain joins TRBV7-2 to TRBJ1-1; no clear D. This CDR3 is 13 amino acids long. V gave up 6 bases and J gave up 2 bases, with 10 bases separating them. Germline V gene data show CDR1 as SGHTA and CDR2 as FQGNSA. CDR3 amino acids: CASRQVGNTEAFF. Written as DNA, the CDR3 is TGTGCCAGCAGGCAGGTGGGAAACACTGAAGCTTTCTTT.

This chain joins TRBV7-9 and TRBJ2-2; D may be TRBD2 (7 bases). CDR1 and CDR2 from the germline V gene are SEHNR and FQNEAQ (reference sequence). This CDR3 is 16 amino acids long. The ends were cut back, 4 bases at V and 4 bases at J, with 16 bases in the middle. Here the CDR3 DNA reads TGTGCCAGCAGCTCGGCGGCGGGGGCAGGCACCGGGGAGCTGTTTTTT. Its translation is CASSSAAGAGTGELFF. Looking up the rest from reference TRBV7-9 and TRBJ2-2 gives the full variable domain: DTGVSQNPRHKITKRGQNVTFRCDPISEHNRLYWYRQTLGQGPEFLTYFQNEAQLEKSRLLSDRFSAERPKGSFSTLEIQRTEQGDSAMYLCASSSAAGAGTGELFFGEGSRLTVL.

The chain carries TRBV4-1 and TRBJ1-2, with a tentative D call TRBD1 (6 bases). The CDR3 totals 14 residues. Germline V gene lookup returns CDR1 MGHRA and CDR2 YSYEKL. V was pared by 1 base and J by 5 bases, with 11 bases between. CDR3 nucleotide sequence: TGCGCCAGCAGCCAAGGTATCGGACAGTATGGCTACACCTTC. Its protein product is CASSQGIGQYGYTF.

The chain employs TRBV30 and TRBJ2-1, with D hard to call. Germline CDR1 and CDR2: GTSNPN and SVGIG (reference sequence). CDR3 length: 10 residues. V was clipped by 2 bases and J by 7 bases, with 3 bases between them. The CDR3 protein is CAWSTNEQFF. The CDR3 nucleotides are TGTGCCTGGAGTACTAATGAGCAGTTCTTC.

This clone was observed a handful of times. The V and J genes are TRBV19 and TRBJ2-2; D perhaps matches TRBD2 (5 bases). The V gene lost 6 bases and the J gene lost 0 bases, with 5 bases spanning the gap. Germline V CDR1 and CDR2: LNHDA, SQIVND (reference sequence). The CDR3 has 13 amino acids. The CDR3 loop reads CASRLANTGELFF. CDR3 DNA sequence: TGTGCCAGTAGACTAGCGAACACCGGGGAGCTGTTTTTT.

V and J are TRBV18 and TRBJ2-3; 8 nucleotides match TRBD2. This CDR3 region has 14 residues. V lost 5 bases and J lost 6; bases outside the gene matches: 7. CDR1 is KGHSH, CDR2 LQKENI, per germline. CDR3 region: CASSSGTSRDTQYF. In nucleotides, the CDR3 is TGTGCCAGCTCATCAGGGACTAGTCGGGATACGCAGTATTTT.

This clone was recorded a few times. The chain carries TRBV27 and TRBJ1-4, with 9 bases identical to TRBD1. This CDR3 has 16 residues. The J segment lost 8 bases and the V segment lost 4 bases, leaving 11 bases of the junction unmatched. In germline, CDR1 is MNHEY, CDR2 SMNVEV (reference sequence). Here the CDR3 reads CASSSPGTGRGEKLFF. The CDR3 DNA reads TGTGCCAGCAGTTCGCCAGGGACAGGGCGGGGCGAAAAACTGTTTTTT.

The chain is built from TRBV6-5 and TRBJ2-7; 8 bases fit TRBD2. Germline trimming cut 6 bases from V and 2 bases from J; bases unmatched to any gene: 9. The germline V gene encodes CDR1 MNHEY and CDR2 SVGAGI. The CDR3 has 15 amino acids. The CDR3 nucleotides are TGTGCCAGCAGCGACGGGGGGGGTTCCACCTACGAGCAGTACTTC. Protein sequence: CASSDGGGSTYEQYF.

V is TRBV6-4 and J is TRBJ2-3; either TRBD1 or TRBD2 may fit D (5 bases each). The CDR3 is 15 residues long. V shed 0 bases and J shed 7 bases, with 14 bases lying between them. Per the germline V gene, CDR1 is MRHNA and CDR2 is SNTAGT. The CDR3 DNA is TGTGCCAGCAGTGACTCGAGTGGGGGAACACATACGCAGTATTTT. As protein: CASSDSSGGTHTQYF.

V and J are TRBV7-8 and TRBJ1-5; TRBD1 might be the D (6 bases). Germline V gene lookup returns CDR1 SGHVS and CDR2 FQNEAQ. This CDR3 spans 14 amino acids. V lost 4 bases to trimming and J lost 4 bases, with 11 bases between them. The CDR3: CASSSRTANQPQHF. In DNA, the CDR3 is TGTGCCAGCAGCTCAAGGACAGCTAATCAGCCCCAGCATTTT.

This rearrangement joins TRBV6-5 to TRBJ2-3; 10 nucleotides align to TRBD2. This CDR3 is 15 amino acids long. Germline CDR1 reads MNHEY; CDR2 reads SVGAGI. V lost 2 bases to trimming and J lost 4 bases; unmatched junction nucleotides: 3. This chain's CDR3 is CASSYASGRSDTQYF. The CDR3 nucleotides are TGTGCCAGCAGTTACGCTAGCGGGAGATCAGATACGCAGTATTTT.

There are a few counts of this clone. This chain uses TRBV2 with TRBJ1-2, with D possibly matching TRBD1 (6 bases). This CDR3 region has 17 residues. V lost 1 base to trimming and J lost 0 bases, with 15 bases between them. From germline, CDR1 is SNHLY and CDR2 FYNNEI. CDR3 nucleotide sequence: TGTGCCAGCAGTGAAGTCTTAGGGGGTCTAGCTAACTATGGCTACACCTTC. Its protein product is CASSEVLGGLANYGYTF.

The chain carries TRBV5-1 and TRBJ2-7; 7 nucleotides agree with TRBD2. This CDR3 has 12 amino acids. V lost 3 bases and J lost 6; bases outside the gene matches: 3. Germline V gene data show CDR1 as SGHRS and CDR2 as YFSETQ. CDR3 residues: CASSSGGSEQYF. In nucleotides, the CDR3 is TGCGCCAGCAGCTCGGGGGGATCCGAGCAGTACTTC.

CDR3 coding DNA: TGTGCCAGCTCACAAGGAGATCAGGGGTACGAGCAGTACTTC. Encoded protein: CASSQGDQGYEQYF. V gene TRBV18 combines with J gene TRBJ2-7; the D gene is possibly TRBD1 (6 bases). This CDR3 contains 14 residues. The ends were cut back, 4 bases at V and 4 bases at J, with 14 bases in the middle. The V gene's germline CDR1 is KGHSH and CDR2 LQKENI. The variable domain in full, with the rest retrieved from reference TRBV18 and TRBJ2-7, is NAGVMQNPRHLVRRRGQEARLRCSPMKGHSHVYWYRQLPEEGLKFMVYLQKENIIDESGMPKERFSAEFPKEGPSILRIQQVVRGDSAAYFCASSQGDQGYEQYFGPGTRLTVT.

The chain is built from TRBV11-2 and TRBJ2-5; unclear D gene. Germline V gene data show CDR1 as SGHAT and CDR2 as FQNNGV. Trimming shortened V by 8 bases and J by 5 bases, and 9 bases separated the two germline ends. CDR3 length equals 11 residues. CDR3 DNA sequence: TGTGCCAGCGGGTCCGGGGAGACCCAGTACTTC. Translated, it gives CASGSGETQYF. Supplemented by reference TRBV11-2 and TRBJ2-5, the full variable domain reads EAGVAQSPRYKIIEKRQSVAFWCNPISGHATLYWYQQILGQGPKLLIQFQNNGVVDDSQLPKDRFSAERLKGVDSTLKIQPAKLEDSAVYLCASGSGETQYFGPGTRLLVL.